The 19 T cell receptor beta chains below come from one sample, sequenced in a study of T cells in Graves' hyperthyroidism and ophthalmopathy. TCR beta CDR3 regions were amplified from RNA. RT-PCR in the first round (using the HTBI primer set) targeted the TCR CDR3. In TCRdb, the multiplex PCR reads were re-called with MiXCR into one record per CDR3 protein. The profile shows some 690,000 distinct CDR3 sequences, 17% of them singletons. Input material: blood. The receptors were sampled from a man in his forties or fifties with Graves' hyperthyroidism.

V is TRBV7-9 and J is TRBJ1-1; D may be TRBD1 (6 bases). Trimming stripped 2 bases from V and 10 bases from J, with 14 bases between. The CDR3 loop spans 13 amino acids. Germline CDR1 and CDR2: SEHNR and FQNEAQ (reference sequence). The CDR3, as DNA: TGTGCCAGCAGCTTAATCAGGGGAAATCGAGCTTTCTTT. This codes for CASSLIRGNRAFF. Supplemented by reference TRBV7-9 and TRBJ1-1, the full variable domain reads DTGVSQNPRHKITKRGQNVTFRCDPISEHNRLYWYRQTLGQGPEFLTYFQNEAQLEKSRLLSDRFSAERPKGSFSTLEIQRTEQGDSAMYLCASSLIRGNRAFFGQGTRLTVV.

There are many counts of this clonotype. The chain recombines TRBV12-3 or TRBV12-4 with TRBJ1-2; 8 bases match TRBD1. The CDR3 runs to 14 residues. The ends lost 6 bases at V and 2 bases at J; junction bases unmatched: 5. The CDR3 reads CASRTGQGNYGYTF. CDR3 coding DNA: TGTGCCAGCAGAACTGGACAGGGAAACTATGGCTACACCTTC.

Notes on this clonotype: This may be a read error, as it is one base from a much larger clone. The genes are TRBV28 and TRBJ2-1; 7 nucleotides align to TRBD1. CDR3 length: 20 amino acids. V gave up 2 bases and J gave up 6 bases; unmatched junction bases: 22. The germline gives CDR1 MDHEN, CDR2 SYDVKM. The CDR3 DNA sequence: TGTGCCAGCAGTTTAAAGAGGGGGACAGAACTAGTAGTAGTTTTCAATGAGCAGTTCTTC. This sequence encodes CASSLKRGTELVVVFNEQFF.

This clonotype was seen many times. The chain recombines TRBV28 with TRBJ1-5; 10 nucleotides line up with TRBD1. Germline CDR1 reads MDHEN; CDR2 reads SYDVKM. CDR3 size: 17 residues. The J segment lost 2 bases and the V segment lost 3 bases, leaving 7 bases of the junction unmatched. Here the CDR3 DNA reads TGTGCCAGCAGTTTGCGACAGGGGGCTAAGGGCAATCAGCCCCAGCATTTT. Its translation: CASSLRQGAKGNQPQHF.

This sequence joins TRBV3-1 and TRBJ2-7; tentatively, D is TRBD1 (5 bases). V was pared by 3 bases and J by 3 bases, with 12 bases between. The germline gives CDR1 LGHDT, CDR2 YNNKEL (reference sequence). The CDR3 totals 14 residues. The CDR3 here is CASSQGLGDYEQYF. The CDR3 DNA follows: TGTGCCAGCAGCCAGGGGCTAGGGGACTACGAGCAGTACTTC.

The count of this clonotype is one. This could be a read error, since a much larger clone is one nucleotide away. CDR3 region: CASSPQDRDKTQYF. CDR3 coding DNA: TGTGCCAGCTCACCCCAGGACAGGGATAAGACCCAGTACTTC. The chain links TRBV18 to TRBJ2-5; 8 bases line up with TRBD1. From germline, CDR1 is KGHSH and CDR2 LQKENI. Losses at the gene ends were 3 bases for V and 6 bases for J; bases not matched to a gene: 6. This CDR3 spans 14 amino acids.

This clonotype was observed many times. This sequence joins TRBV20-1 and TRBJ2-5; TRBD2 is a possible D gene (6 bases). Per the germline V gene, CDR1 is DFQATT and CDR2 is SNEGSKA (reference sequence). V lost 3 bases and J lost 2, with 19 bases in between. The CDR3 is 16 residues long. CDR3 coding DNA: TGCAGTGCTAGGCCTTTCCGGGAGACCCCACAAGAGACCCAGTACTTC. It encodes CSARPFRETPQETQYF.

This clonotype was counted at least ten times. V and J are TRBV5-1 and TRBJ2-3; 13 nucleotides agree with TRBD2. Germline assignment: CDR1 SGHRS and CDR2 YFSETQ. The CDR3 extends over 15 amino acids. V trimming: 4 bases; J trimming: 7 bases; junction bases outside the gene matches: 6. CDR3 DNA sequence: TGCGCCAGCAGCATACTAGCGGGAGGGCCTCATACGCAGTATTTT. Amino acids: CASSILAGGPHTQYF.

In this sample, this clonotype turned up many times. The chain couples TRBV2 to TRBJ2-1, with 9 bases aligning to TRBD2. V lost 4 bases, J lost 6 bases, and 7 bases stayed unmatched. CDR1 is SNHLY and CDR2 is FYNNEI in the germline V gene. The CDR3 is made up of 15 amino acids. DNA for the CDR3: TGTGCCAGCAGTGGGAGGGTAGCGGGAGCCAATGAGCAGTTCTTC. Amino acids: CASSGRVAGANEQFF.

The sample holds many counts of this clonotype. The chain links TRBV7-9 to TRBJ2-7; the D call may be TRBD1 or TRBD2 (5 bases each). There are 14 residues in the CDR3. Between the trimmed V and J ends, which lost 5 bases and 2 bases, there was a span of 13 bases. Germline-derived CDR1 and CDR2 are SEHNR and FQNEAQ (reference sequence). The CDR3 spells CASSAPGAAYEQYF. The DNA of the CDR3 is TGTGCCAGCAGCGCACCCGGGGCAGCCTACGAGCAGTACTTC.

This clonotype was detected many times. The chain recombines TRBV29-1 with TRBJ2-7; weak D call: TRBD2 (5 bases). Trimming left V 7 bases short and J 1 base short, with 8 bases between. Germline V CDR1 and CDR2: SQVTM, ANQGSEA. The CDR3 is 11 residues long. The CDR3 loop is CSGAESYEQYF. Here the CDR3 DNA reads TGCAGCGGAGCGGAGTCCTACGAGCAGTACTTC.

Ten or more counts support this clonotype. CDR3 in DNA: TGCAGTGCCTCCCGCGGGAGGGTCTACAATGAGCAGTTCTTC. As protein: CSASRGRVYNEQFF. The J gene is TRBJ2-1, the V gene TRBV20-1; 9 bases are shared with TRBD2. The V and J ends lost 6 bases and 3 bases, in that order; junction bases with no gene match: 6. CDR3 length: 14 residues. CDR1 is DFQATT, CDR2 SNEGSKA, per germline (reference sequence).

This clonotype was found many times. This chain joins TRBV28 and TRBJ2-3; 9 nucleotides align to TRBD1. With V trimmed by 6 bases and J by 6 bases, 10 bases remained unmatched. This CDR3 region has 15 residues. The germline V gene has CDR1 MDHEN and CDR2 SYDVKM. The CDR3 DNA reads as TGTGCCAGCAGCCGACCGGGACAGGGAAAGGATACGCAGTATTTT. It encodes CASSRPGQGKDTQYF.

This clonotype was recorded many times. V is TRBV10-3 and J is TRBJ2-7, with D tentatively TRBD1 (5 bases). There are 12 residues in the CDR3. Per the germline V gene, CDR1 is ENHRY and CDR2 is SYGVKD. V was trimmed by 3 bases and J by 2 bases, leaving 5 bases between them. CDR3 protein: CAISDRAYEQYF. The CDR3 coding sequence is TGTGCCATCAGTGACAGGGCCTACGAGCAGTACTTC.

This clonotype was recorded many times. V gene TRBV6-1 combines with J gene TRBJ1-4; no definite D call. Germline V gene sequence: CDR1 MNHNS, CDR2 SASEGT. The CDR3 has 14 amino acids. The V and J ends lost 8 bases and 0 bases respectively, with 10 bases between them. The CDR3: CASEGVATNEKLFF. DNA for the CDR3: TGTGCCAGCGAGGGAGTTGCAACTAATGAAAAACTGTTTTTT.

This clonotype was observed at least ten times. This chain uses TRBV12-3 or TRBV12-4 with TRBJ2-2; D is ambiguous. Between the trimmed V and J ends, which lost 5 bases and 1 base, there was a span of 8 bases. The CDR3 covers 14 residues. CDR3 amino acids: CASSAGWNTGELFF. The CDR3 region has the DNA TGTGCCAGCAGTGCCGGATGGAACACCGGGGAGCTGTTTTTT.

This clonotype has at least ten counts. The chain couples TRBV12-3 or TRBV12-4 to TRBJ2-7; 7 bases are a match to TRBD1. Trimming at V came to 7 bases and at J to 2 bases, leaving 8 bases not matched to a gene. CDR3 length: 14 residues. CDR3 region: CASTPGQAPYEQYF. The CDR3 DNA sequence: TGTGCCAGCACCCCCGGACAGGCCCCCTACGAGCAGTACTTC.

This clonotype was counted many times. This sequence joins TRBV12-3 or TRBV12-4 and TRBJ2-6; perhaps TRBD1 as D (7 bases). Trimming removed 5 bases from V and 0 bases from J, with 17 bases in between. There are 18 residues in the CDR3. Here the CDR3 reads CASSPRDSFFSGANVLTF. The CDR3 DNA reads as TGTGCCAGCAGTCCGCGGGACAGCTTTTTCTCTGGGGCCAACGTCCTGACTTTC.

This clonotype was recorded at least ten times. V and J are TRBV28 and TRBJ1-4; D is unresolved. Germline CDR1 is MDHEN and CDR2 is SYDVKM. The V end lost 5 bases, the J end lost 8 bases, and 21 bases lay between the germline ends. The CDR3 extends over 16 amino acids. The CDR3 loop is CASSPKGRTVQEKLFF. In nucleotides, the CDR3 is TGTGCCAGCAGTCCCAAAGGGAGGACCGTCCAAGAAAAACTGTTTTTT.